Reported below is one T cell receptor (beta chain). What it binds is unknown. The data originate from a study of blood T cells in healthy people across ages. Primed by a sample-barcoded 5' primer and a J-beta primer mix, a second PCR proceeded for about 6 to 11 cycles. TCRdb passed the 5' RACE reads through MiXCR, listing each CDR3 protein once. Of some 1.5 million distinct CDR3 sequences listed, 28% were seen once; the top ten hold 7% to 9%. Study-wide findings and caveats: Significant beta diversity loss was already apparent by age approximately 38, declining roughly linearly. What prevented conclusive comparison of naive and antigen-experienced cells was that PBMCs were unsorted. Higher diversity and more naive CD4+ cells were features of long-lived donors, compared to aged donors. Estimates of diversity drawn from one million T cells were considered underestimates.

Germline V gene data show CDR1 as SGHDT and CDR2 as YYEEEE. The V and J ends lost 0 bases and 4 bases respectively, with 13 bases between them. This CDR3 comprises 15 residues. The chain carries TRBV5-6 and TRBJ1-2; D perhaps matches TRBD1 (5 bases). Sequenced sample: blood. The sequence was obtained from a woman under 40 in good health. The CDR3 nucleotides read TGTGCCAGCAGCTTGGCCATGAAAAGGGGCTATGGCTACACCTTC. Translated: CASSLAMKRGYGYTF.